This T cell receptor (beta chain) was identified during a study of cytomegalovirus exposure and HLA in healthy donors. This clone has more than one count but fewer than ten. Germline values: CDR1 SGHVS, CDR2 FNYEAQ. The CDR3 is 12 amino acids. The V end lost 3 bases, the J end lost 11 bases, and 13 bases lay between the germline ends. The PCR made use of 60 Vbeta and 13 Jbeta primers. Using immunoSEQ multiplex PCR, the repertoire was profiled, and TCRdb retains in-frame clones only, with some absent. The sample shows around 150,000 clones, approximately 83% of them seen only once. The sequence derives from a woman aged 18-30 years in good health and CMV-seronegative. The sample was PBMCs. The chain couples TRBV7-6 to TRBJ1-2, with D possibly TRBD1 on 5 matching bases. The CDR3 region has the DNA TGTGCCAGCAGCTTCGGGGGGATGGGATACACCTTC. Protein sequence: CASSFGGMGYTF.